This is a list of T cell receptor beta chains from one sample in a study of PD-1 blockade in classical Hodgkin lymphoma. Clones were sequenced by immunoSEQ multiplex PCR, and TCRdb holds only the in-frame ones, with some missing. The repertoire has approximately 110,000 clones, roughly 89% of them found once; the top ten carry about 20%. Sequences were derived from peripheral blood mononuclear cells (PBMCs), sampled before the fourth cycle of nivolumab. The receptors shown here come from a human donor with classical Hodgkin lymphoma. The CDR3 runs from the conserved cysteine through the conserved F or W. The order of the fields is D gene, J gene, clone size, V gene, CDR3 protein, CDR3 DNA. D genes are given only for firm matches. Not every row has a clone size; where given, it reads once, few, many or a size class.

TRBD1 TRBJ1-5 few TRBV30 CAWGTGSNQPQHF TGTGCCTGGGGGACAGGGAGCAATCAGCCCCAGCATTTT
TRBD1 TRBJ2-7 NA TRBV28 CASSLTGGRYSYEQYF TGTGCCAGCAGTTTGACAGGGGGCCGGTACTCCTACGAGCAGTACTTC
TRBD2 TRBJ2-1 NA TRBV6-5 CASSYSKGTRSDEQFF TGTGCCAGCAGTTACTCGAAGGGGACTAGAAGCGATGAGCAGTTCTTC
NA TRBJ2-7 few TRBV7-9 CASSPGYRGVYEQYF TGTGCCAGCAGCCCGGGGTACCGCGGTGTCTACGAGCAGTACTTC
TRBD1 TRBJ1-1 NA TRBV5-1 CASSSQGQGPTEAFF TGCGCCAGCAGCTCGCAGGGACAGGGGCCCACTGAAGCTTTCTTT
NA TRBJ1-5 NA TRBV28 CATRTAQGQPQHF TGTGCCACCAGGACAGCCCAAGGGCAGCCCCAGCATTTT
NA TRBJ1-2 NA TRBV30 CAWDRRASYGYTF TGTGCCTGGGATAGGCGGGCCTCCTATGGCTACACCTTC
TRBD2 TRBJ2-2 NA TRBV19 CASRPSGIAGELFF TGTGCCAGTAGACCTAGCGGGATTGCCGGGGAGCTGTTTTTT
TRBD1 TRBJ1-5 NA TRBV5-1 CASSLDRGQPQHF TGCGCCAGCAGCTTGGACAGGGGTCAGCCCCAGCATTTT
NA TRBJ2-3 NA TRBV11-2 CASSLAREKDTQYF TGTGCCAGCAGCTTAGCCCGGGAGAAAGATACGCAGTATTTT
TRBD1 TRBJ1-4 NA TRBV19 CASLPRDSPTNEKLFF TGTGCCAGTTTACCCAGGGACAGCCCTACTAATGAAAAACTGTTTTTT
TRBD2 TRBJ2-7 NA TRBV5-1 CASSLGLAVYEQYF TGCGCCAGCAGCTTGGGCCTAGCGGTCTACGAGCAGTACTTC
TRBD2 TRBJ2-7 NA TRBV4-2 CASSQDPTSGRAPTSYEQYF TGTGCCAGCAGCCAAGACCCTACTAGCGGGAGGGCCCCGACGTCCTACGAGCAGTACTTC
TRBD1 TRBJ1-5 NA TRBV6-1 CASSDRSNQPQHF TGTGCCAGCTCGGACAGGAGCAATCAGCCCCAGCATTTT
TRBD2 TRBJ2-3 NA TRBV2 CASRTSGLSTQYF TGTGCCAGCAGGACTAGCGGCCTTTCAACGCAGTATTTT
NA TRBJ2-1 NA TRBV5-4 CASSLGSVSYNEQFF TGTGCCAGCAGCTTGGGTAGCGTCTCCTACAATGAGCAGTTCTTC
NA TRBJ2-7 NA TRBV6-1 CASILQSGPYEQYF TGTGCCAGCATATTACAGAGCGGCCCCTACGAGCAGTACTTC
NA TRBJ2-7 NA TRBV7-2 CASSYGSAGYEQYF TGTGCCAGCAGCTACGGGTCAGCAGGCTACGAGCAGTACTTC
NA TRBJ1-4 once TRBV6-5 CASRRTLRTGEKLFF TGTGCCAGCAGGCGGACACTCCGCACGGGGGAAAAACTGTTTTTT
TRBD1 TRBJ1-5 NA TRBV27 CASSPDRVSNQPQHF TGTGCCAGCAGTCCTGACAGGGTTAGCAATCAGCCCCAGCATTTT
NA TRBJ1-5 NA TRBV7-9 CASSLVPPWDQPQHF TGTGCCAGCAGCTTAGTGCCCCCGTGGGATCAGCCCCAGCATTTT
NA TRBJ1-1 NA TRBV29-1 CSVEALSHRGGAFF TGCAGCGTTGAGGCTCTCTCTCATCGGGGTGGAGCTTTCTTT
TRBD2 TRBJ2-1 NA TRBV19 CATSRALAGLNAEQFF TGTGCCACCTCGAGAGCTCTAGCGGGCCTTAATGCTGAGCAGTTCTTC
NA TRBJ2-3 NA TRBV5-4 CASSRKEWDDTQYF TGTGCCAGCAGCAGGAAGGAGTGGGACGATACGCAGTATTTT
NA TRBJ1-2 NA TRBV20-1 CSARGGYGYTF TGCAGTGCTAGAGGAGGTTATGGCTACACCTTC
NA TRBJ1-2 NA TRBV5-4 CASSLEAETNYGYTF TGTGCCAGCAGCTTGGAGGCGGAGACTAACTATGGCTACACCTTC
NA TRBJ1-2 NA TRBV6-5 CASSLRGDRYGYTF TGTGCCAGCAGTTTAAGAGGGGACCGCTATGGCTACACCTTC
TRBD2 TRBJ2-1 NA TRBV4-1 CASSQDRLLAGGPGEQFF TGCGCCAGCAGCCAAGATCGTTTACTAGCGGGAGGGCCGGGTGAGCAGTTCTTC
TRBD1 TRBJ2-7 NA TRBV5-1 CASSLGQGFSYEQYF TGCGCCAGCAGCCTGGGACAGGGGTTCTCCTACGAGCAGTACTTC
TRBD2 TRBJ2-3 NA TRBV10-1 CASSLTSDRTDTQYF TGCGCCAGCAGTTTGACTAGCGACAGAACAGATACGCAGTATTTT
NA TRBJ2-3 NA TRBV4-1 CASSQEAAAWEEYF TGCGCCAGCAGCCAAGAAGCGGCAGCCTGGGAAGAGTATTTT
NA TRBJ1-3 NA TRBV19 CASRTVFGNTIYF TGTGCCAGTCGGACGGTCTTTGGAAACACCATATATTTT
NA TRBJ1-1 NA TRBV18 CASSPRPGSENTEAFF TGTGCCAGCTCACCCCGGCCAGGGTCGGAGAACACTGAAGCTTTCTTT
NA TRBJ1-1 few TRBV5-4 CASSLNTEAFF TGTGCCAGCAGCTTGAACACTGAAGCTTTCTTT
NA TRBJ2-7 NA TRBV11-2 CASSLMLRSYEQYF TGTGCCAGCAGCTTAATGTTGCGCTCCTACGAGCAGTACTTC
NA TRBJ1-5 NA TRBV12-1 CASSFGSAGGSNQPQHF TGTGCCAGCAGCTTTGGTTCGGCAGGGGGAAGCAATCAGCCCCAGCATTTT
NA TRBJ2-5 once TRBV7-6 CASSPSTTPETQYF TGTGCCAGCAGCCCCTCAACGACTCCGGAGACCCAGTACTTC
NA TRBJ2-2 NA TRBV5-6 CASSLGGTNTGELFF TGTGCCAGCAGCTTGGGCGGGACGAACACCGGGGAGCTGTTTTTT
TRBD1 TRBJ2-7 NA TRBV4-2 CASSHLTGTGSSEQYF TGTGCCAGCAGCCACCTCACCGGGACAGGGTCCTCCGAGCAGTACTTC
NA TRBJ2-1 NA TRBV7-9 CASRAQGHEQFF TGTGCCAGCAGAGCACAGGGACATGAGCAGTTCTTC
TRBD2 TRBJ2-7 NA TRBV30 CAWSVLAGPTEQYF TGTGCCTGGAGTGTACTAGCGGGACCAACCGAGCAGTACTTC
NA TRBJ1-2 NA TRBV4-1 CASSQGSPFGYTF TGCGCCAGCAGCCAAGGGTCACCGTTCGGCTACACCTTC